This is a list of T cell receptor beta chains from one sample in a study of early T cells in non-severe SARS-CoV-2 infection. TCRdb called the 5' RACE reads again in MiXCR, with one record for every CDR3 protein. The top ten clones hold less than 5% of a sample with around 50,000 distinct CDR3 sequences, approximately 10% of them seen once. Sequencing was performed on whole blood. All receptors come from an adult who was a healthcare worker with PCR-confirmed SARS-CoV-2 infection or an uninfected control (not recorded which). Both conserved end residues are trimmed from each CDR3.

CDR3	J	V
ASSLEVGLGYEQY	TRBJ2-7	TRBV11-2
ASSQDRQFSRKY	TRBJ2-7	TRBV14
ASSSDGTGENEKLF	TRBJ1-4	TRBV5-1
ASTRQQGIYGYT	TRBJ1-2	TRBV2
ASSQSLPGSSYNEQF	TRBJ2-1	TRBV4-2
SASEMFGTDTQY	TRBJ2-3	TRBV20-1
ASRHSTGTANTEAF	TRBJ1-1	TRBV12-3/TRBV12-4
ASSFTSGGSYEQY	TRBJ2-7	TRBV11-2
ASSLNKGGEQY	TRBJ2-7	TRBV14
SVMGVQDTEAF	TRBJ1-1	TRBV29-1
ASSLSQPNEQF	TRBJ2-1	TRBV7-2
ASSLARGRGEQF	TRBJ2-1	TRBV11-2
SGQGAPPNTEAF	TRBJ1-1	TRBV20-1
AIAGTGVHEQY	TRBJ2-7	TRBV10-3
SAPRWDSLNTEAF	TRBJ1-1	TRBV20-1
ATDRRNINQPQH	TRBJ1-5	TRBV28
ASSTTGGDEQF	TRBJ2-1	TRBV7-3
SARGLGGNTGELF	TRBJ2-2	TRBV20-1
SVDREGTDTQY	TRBJ2-3	TRBV29-1
ATSDALNRRELF	TRBJ2-2	TRBV24-1
ASSDRGPTDTQY	TRBJ2-3	TRBV6-1
ASSPVGVGSPLH	TRBJ1-6	TRBV9
AISDFTGDTEAF	TRBJ1-1	TRBV10-3
ASSILGAGANVLT	TRBJ2-6	TRBV5-5
ASSTFFRPYEQY	TRBJ2-7	TRBV28
ASSILTTVDTEAF	TRBJ1-1	TRBV5-1
AISVRGTQETQY	TRBJ2-5	TRBV10-3
ASSQGPSDSSGNTIY	TRBJ1-3	TRBV4-1
ASSRGSGLAGGPTYEQF	TRBJ2-1	TRBV5-5
SVEDPKGRQETQY	TRBJ2-5	TRBV29-1
ASNLGEGVAKNIQY	TRBJ2-4	TRBV7-2
ASSKRDEKLF	TRBJ1-4	TRBV6-1
ASSARTGTNTEAF	TRBJ1-1	TRBV9
ASLLSGGSYEQY	TRBJ2-7	TRBV2
AITLGTTSTDTQY	TRBJ2-3	TRBV10-3
ASSSDPAPYNEQF	TRBJ2-1	TRBV5-4
ASSRTYQETQY	TRBJ2-5	TRBV11-2
ASSQGVGSPEGYT	TRBJ1-2	TRBV4-3
SVVLDISPLH	TRBJ1-6	TRBV29-1
ASSPRDPRETQY	TRBJ2-5	TRBV5-1
ASSTSFDSPLH	TRBJ1-6	TRBV27